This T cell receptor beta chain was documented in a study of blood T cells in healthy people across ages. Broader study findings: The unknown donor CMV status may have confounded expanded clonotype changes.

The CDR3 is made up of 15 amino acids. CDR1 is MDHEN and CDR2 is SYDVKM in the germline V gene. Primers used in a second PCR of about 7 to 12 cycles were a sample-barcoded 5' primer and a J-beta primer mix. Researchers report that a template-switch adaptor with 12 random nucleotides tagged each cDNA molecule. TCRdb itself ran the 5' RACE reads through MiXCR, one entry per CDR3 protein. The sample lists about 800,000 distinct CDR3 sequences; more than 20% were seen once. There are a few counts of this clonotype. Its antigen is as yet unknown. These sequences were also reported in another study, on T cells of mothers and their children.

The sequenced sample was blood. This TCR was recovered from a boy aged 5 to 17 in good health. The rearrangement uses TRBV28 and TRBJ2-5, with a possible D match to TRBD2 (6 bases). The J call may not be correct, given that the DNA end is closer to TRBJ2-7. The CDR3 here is CASSAPRGSTYEQYF. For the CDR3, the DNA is TGTGCCAGCAGTGCCCCGCGGGGCAGCACCTACGAGCAGTACTTC.